The clone carrying this T cell receptor beta chain has just one count. This entry belongs to a study of blood T cell repertoires in COVID-19. Across the whole study: The cDNA or gDNA used as material had been derived from T cells, B-cell-depleted T cells, or PBMCs.

The germline gives CDR1 LGHNA, CDR2 YSLEER. Trimming stripped 5 bases from V and 3 bases from J, with 10 bases between. The CDR3 consists of 14 residues. Authors' processing steps: Estimation of nucleated cell counts was performed using reference gene primer amplification. Using immunoSEQ multiplex PCR, the repertoire was profiled, and TCRdb retains in-frame clones only, with some absent. D and trimming were read from the DNA, whereas the V and J calls and clone size are those reported in that table. The sample has some 19,000 clones, under 90% seen once. Sample: peripheral blood. This sequence joins TRBV4-3 and TRBJ1-4; the D gene is possibly TRBD1 (6 bases). The clonotype comes from a human donor in a cohort sampled during active COVID-19. CDR3 bases: TGCGCCAGCAGCACCGGGACATCTAATGAAAAACTGTTTTTT. It specifies CASSTGTSNEKLFF.